Each of the 27 T cell receptor beta chains below was sequenced from the same sample in a study of tumor-infiltrating lymphocytes in primary liver carcinoma. A primer matching the constant region was used to make TCR beta cDNA from about 500 ng of total RNA. The TCR beta library was amplified through three nested multiplex PCR rounds in a modified ARM-PCR procedure. A C-beta reverse primer was combined with TRBV1-TRBV30 forward primers in the first two PCR rounds, and each round had roughly 11 cycles. MiXCR, applied by TCRdb to the multiplex PCR reads, yields one record per CDR3 protein. The sample contains approximately 100,000 distinct CDR3 sequences, 65% to 75% of which appear only once. It was from about 19-30 mg of unsorted bulk tissue that RNA and DNA were co-extracted. Sequenced: liver tumor tissue from sampling region 2. Sample subset: tumor region T2, inferior pole. The receptors here all came from a woman aged 60 to 75 with primary liver carcinoma and hepatitis B virus infection.

To note about this clonotype: A read error may be the cause here, since a much bigger clone is one base away. J is TRBJ1-5 and V is TRBV5-1; the D gene is possibly TRBD1 (5 bases). Germline CDR1 is SGHRS and CDR2 is YFSETQ. This CDR3 region has 15 residues. V was cut by 3 bases and J by 5 bases, with 15 bases left in between. The DNA of the CDR3 is TGCGCCAGCAGCTCCGGCGGGGGTCGCTATCAGCCCCAGCATTTT. Amino acid sequence: CASSSGGGRYQPQHF.

The genes are TRBV6-6 and TRBJ1-4, with a weak D call TRBD1 (5 bases). The CDR3 covers 14 residues. Germline V gives CDR1 MNHNY, CDR2 SVGAGI (reference sequence). Trimming took 9 bases from V and 7 from J, leaving 18 bases between them. The CDR3 nucleotides read TGTGCCAGTCGCCTGGCGGGGGGAGGTGAAAAACTGTTTTTT. It yields the protein CASRLAGGGEKLFF.

Remarks on this clonotype: Since a much larger clone is just one base distant, this may be a read error. Given the absence of the conserved phenylalanine or tryptophan at the CDR3 end, a read error is likely. The chain has TRBV28 and TRBJ2-5; 7 nucleotides agree with TRBD1. V trimming: 3 bases; J trimming: 3 bases; junction bases outside the gene matches: 7. Germline V gene data show CDR1 as MDHEN and CDR2 as SYDVKM. CDR3 length: 15 amino acids. The CDR3 region has the DNA TGTGCCAGCAGTTTTGCAGGGACAGCAGAAGAGACCCAGTACTTA. Translated, it gives CASSFAGTAEETQYL.

As concerns this clonotype: An end of the junction does not agree with germline; a read error may underlie this. This rearrangement joins TRBV11-2 to TRBJ2-7, with D possibly being TRBD2 (6 bases). The CDR3 has 16 residues. In germline, CDR1 is SGHAT, CDR2 FQNNGV. CDR3 sequence reads: CASNLGGTGVLYEHYF. CDR3 nucleotide sequence: TGTGCCAGCAACTTAGGCGGGACGGGGGTTCTATACGAGCATTACTTC. The whole variable domain, filled in from reference TRBV11-2 and TRBJ2-7, reads EAGVAQSPRYKIIEKRQSVAFWCNPISGHATLYWYQQILGQGPKLLIQFQNNGVVDDSQLPKDRFSAERLKGVDSTLKIQPAKLEDSAVYLCASNLGGTGVLYEHYFGPGTRLTVT.

V usage is TRBV11-2 and J usage is TRBJ2-5; TRBD2 matches 7 bases. The CDR3 spans 15 residues. Germline CDR1 and CDR2: SGHAT and FQNNGV. V shed 5 bases, J shed 5 bases, and the junction held 11 bases outside the gene matches. CDR3 region: CASSRGLFLHETQYF. CDR3 DNA sequence: TGTGCCAGCAGCCGGGGACTATTCCTCCACGAGACCCAGTACTTC.

About this clonotype itself: A much bigger clone sits one base away, suggesting this may be a read error. The chain has TRBV28 and TRBJ1-6, with D perhaps matching TRBD1 (5 bases). Germline assignment: CDR1 MDHEN and CDR2 SYDVKM. The V gene lost 7 bases and the J gene lost 7 bases, with 17 bases spanning the gap. CDR3 size: 15 residues. CDR3 sequence (DNA): TGTGCCAGCACCACTTTTTCAGGGCGCAATTCACCCCTCCACTTT. Its protein is CASTTFSGRNSPLHF.

This chain joins TRBV28 and TRBJ1-1; D call uncertain. CDR1 is MDHEN, CDR2 SYDVKM, per germline. The CDR3 runs 12 residues. V was clipped by 1 base and J by 6 bases, with 6 bases between them. The CDR3 DNA is TGTGCCAGCAGTTTATTAGGGTCTGAAGCTTTCTTT. Protein: CASSLLGSEAFF. Complete variable domain (other parts from reference TRBV28 and TRBJ1-1): DVKVTQSSRYLVKRTGEKVFLECVQDMDHENMFWYRQDPGLGLRLIYFSYDVKMKEKGDIPEGYSVSREKKERFSLILESASTNQTSMYLCASSLLGSEAFFGQGTRLTVV.

Concerning this clonotype itself: The final CDR3 position lacks the conserved phenylalanine or tryptophan, pointing to a likely read error. This sequence joins TRBV11-2 and TRBJ2-7; 8 bases are shared with TRBD2. J gave up 7 bases and V 9 bases, and 20 bases lay outside the gene matches. The CDR3 totals 16 residues. Germline V CDR1 and CDR2: SGHAT, FQNNGV. CDR3 region: CARTTPGREARGEQYL. The CDR3 DNA follows: TGTGCCAGAACAACTCCTGGGCGGGAGGCAAGGGGGGAGCAGTACTTG.

In regard to this clonotype: Relative to the germline gene, one junction end is altered; a read error may explain this. The chain carries TRBV11-1 and TRBJ1-1; 9 bases are a match to TRBD1. This CDR3 spans 16 amino acids. Germline CDR1 reads SGHAT; CDR2 reads FQDESV (reference sequence). The chain's CDR3 is CASNLQYRGQGTEAFF. The CDR3, as DNA: TGTGCCAGCAACTTACAGTACAGGGGGCAAGGCACTGAAGCTTTCTTC.

This clonotype came up many times. This chain connects TRBV12-3 or TRBV12-4 to TRBJ1-1, with D maybe TRBD1 (5 bases). CDR3 length: 14 amino acids. Trimming removed 6 bases from V and 8 bases from J, with 19 bases in between. CDR3 sequence (DNA): TGTGCCAGCAGCCCCGGGGCTGGCCGGCGAGAAGCTTTCTTT. Encoded protein: CASSPGAGRREAFF.

Concerning this clonotype itself: A read error may explain this, as a much larger clone is one base away. The rearrangement joins TRBV12-3 or TRBV12-4 to TRBJ2-1, with 8 positions matching TRBD2. V shed 2 bases and J 12 bases; nucleotides not matched to a gene: 9. The CDR3 runs 14 residues. The CDR3 DNA is TGTGCCAGCAGTTTACCGGGAGGGCCTCGGGGGCAGTTCTTC. Encoded protein: CASSLPGGPRGQFF.

This clonotype showed up just once. Without the conserved terminal phenylalanine or tryptophan, this CDR3 likely stems from a read error. V and J are TRBV5-8 and TRBJ1-5; D is uncertain. The CDR3 is 18 residues long. Trimming removed 7 bases from V and 0 bases from J, with 23 bases in between. CDR1 SGHTS and CDR2 YDEGEE come from the germline V gene. The CDR3 loop reads CASGPWVAGYNSNQPQHY. In nucleotides, the CDR3 is TGTGCCAGCGGCCCCTGGGTGGCAGGTTATAATAGCAATCAGCCCCAGCATTAT.

Written as DNA, the CDR3 is TGCAGTGCTCCCCCGCGGGGGAGTGGCACAGATACGCAGTATTTT. Amino acids: CSAPPRGSGTDTQYF. V is TRBV20-1 and J is TRBJ2-3; 7 nucleotides align to TRBD2. The germline V gene encodes CDR1 DFQATT and CDR2 SNEGSKA (reference sequence). The trim removed 5 bases at V and 1 base at J, leaving 9 bases unmatched. The CDR3 is 15 amino acids.

A word on this clonotype: The CDR3 does not end in the conserved phenylalanine or tryptophan, so this is likely a read error. V and J are TRBV30 and TRBJ2-5; 9 bases are shared with TRBD2. Germline V gene sequence: CDR1 GTSNPN, CDR2 SVGIG (reference sequence). The length of the CDR3 is 15 residues. With 3 bases clipped from V and 3 bases from J, the junction kept 8 bases outside the gene matches. The DNA of the CDR3 is TGTGCCTGGAGCCCGGGATTAGCGGGGGAAGAGACCCAGTACCTC. Its translation: CAWSPGLAGEETQYL.

The chain recombines TRBV7-8 with TRBJ2-7; D gene unclear. CDR1 is SGHVS and CDR2 is FQNEAQ in the germline V gene. The V gene lost 5 bases and the J gene lost 2 bases, with 13 bases spanning the gap. The length of the CDR3 is 14 residues. This CDR3 reads CASSPRSGAYEQYF. DNA for the CDR3: TGTGCCAGCAGCCCCAGGAGTGGCGCCTACGAGCAGTACTTC.

A note on this clonotype: The missing conserved phenylalanine or tryptophan at the end of this CDR3 makes a read error likely. The limits of the CDR3 on the DNA are not certain, so only TCRdb's listed CDR3 is given. The chain links TRBV29-1 to TRBJ2-3; no DNA check was done on the table's D call, TRBD1. Counting both end residues, the CDR3 totals 18 amino acids. The V gene's germline CDR1 is SQVTM and CDR2 ANQGSEA. CDR3 loop: CSVEALGRVGVSTGTRYY.

V gene TRBV4-1 combines with J gene TRBJ1-3; unclear D gene. Trimming pared 7 bases from V and 0 bases from J, leaving 16 bases between. The CDR3 runs 16 residues. Germline V gene lookup returns CDR1 MGHRA and CDR2 YSYEKL. The CDR3, as DNA: TGCGCCAGCAATCCTGTGAACAGCGGCTCTGGAAACACCATATATTTT. Its translation: CASNPVNSGSGNTIYF.

This clonotype was recorded a few times. The rearrangement uses TRBV12-5 and TRBJ1-5; D is unclear. Germline V gene data show CDR1 as LGHNT and CDR2 as FRNRAP. The CDR3 extends over 16 amino acids. Trimming cost V 0 bases and J 4 bases, with 13 bases left between them. The CDR3 bases are TGTGCTAGTGGTTTGGTACATTGGGTAACAAATCAGCCCCAGCATTTT. Translated: CASGLVHWVTNQPQHF.

With respect to this clonotype: The missing conserved phenylalanine or tryptophan at the end of this CDR3 makes a read error likely. The V call is TRBV29-1, the J call TRBJ1-2; TRBD1 matches at 8 bases. The CDR3 contains 12 residues. J lost 3 bases, V lost 7 bases, and 4 bases had no gene match. In germline, CDR1 is SQVTM, CDR2 ANQGSEA. The CDR3 DNA sequence: TGCAGCGCTGAGGACAGGGACTATGGCTACACCGTC. Translating gives CSAEDRDYGYTV.

This clonotype has at least ten counts. V and J are TRBV6-1 and TRBJ2-7; TRBD2 matches 10 bases. CDR3 length: 16 amino acids. J gave up 7 bases and V 5 bases, and 14 bases lay outside the gene matches. Per the germline V gene, CDR1 is MNHNS and CDR2 is SASEGT. The CDR3 DNA reads TGTGCCAGCAGTTCGGGTCGAGCGGGAGGGCCAAGGGAGCAGTACTTC. Translation gives CASSSGRAGGPREQYF.

The CDR3 bases are TGTGCCAGCAACTATCAGGGGGAAGGTTCACCCCTCCACTTT. Protein sequence: CASNYQGEGSPLHF. The rearrangement joins TRBV11-2 to TRBJ1-6, with 7 bases fitting TRBD1. J lost 9 bases, V lost 7 bases, and 9 bases had no gene match. This CDR3 is built from 14 residues. From germline, CDR1 is SGHAT and CDR2 FQNNGV.

The sample holds many counts of this clonotype. This chain uses TRBV6-1 with TRBJ2-5; 9 bases match TRBD2. This CDR3 is built from 15 residues. V was pared by 6 bases and J by 5 bases, with 10 bases of the junction left unmatched. Per the germline V gene, CDR1 is MNHNS and CDR2 is SASEGT. CDR3 amino acids: CASSPGGGGLETQYF. For the CDR3, the DNA is TGTGCCAGCAGCCCCGGCGGGGGGGGTTTGGAGACCCAGTACTTC.

Notes on this clonotype: Given the absence of the conserved phenylalanine or tryptophan at the CDR3 end, a read error is likely. This chain uses TRBV11-3 with TRBJ2-3; D might be TRBD2 (6 bases). The length of the CDR3 is 14 residues. The germline V gene has CDR1 SGHNT and CDR2 YENEEA. CDR3 region: CAGSFRTNTDTQYL. Here the CDR3 DNA reads TGTGCCGGCAGCTTCAGGACTAACACAGATACGCAGTATTTA.

This chain uses TRBV29-1 with TRBJ1-1; D unresolved. The CDR3 loop spans 9 amino acids. Germline V CDR1 and CDR2: SQVTM, ANQGSEA. V shed 5 bases and J shed 8 bases, with 6 bases lying between them. The CDR3 DNA is TGCAGCGTTTGTCCCGAAGCTTTCTTT. Amino acid sequence: CSVCPEAFF.

Concerning this clonotype itself: Without the conserved terminal phenylalanine or tryptophan, this CDR3 likely stems from a read error. This chain uses TRBV11-3 with TRBJ2-1, with D tentatively TRBD2 (5 bases). Germline V lookup: CDR1 SGHNT, CDR2 YENEEA. The CDR3 totals 17 residues. V was trimmed by 5 bases and J by 8 bases, leaving 25 bases between them. CDR3 in DNA: TGTGCCAGCAGCGTAGGTCGGGGAGAGTGGGGTGTCGATGAGCAGTTCTTA. Translation gives CASSVGRGEWGVDEQFL.

As for this clonotype: One end of the junction varies from germline; a read error may be responsible. The DNA of the CDR3 is TGTGCCAGCAGTTTAGAGGCTAGCGGAACCCCTGGGGCCTACGAGCAGTATTTC. Its translation: CASSLEASGTPGAYEQYF. V gene TRBV11-2 combines with J gene TRBJ2-7; 7 bases are a match to TRBD2. The CDR3 totals 18 residues. The germline V gene has CDR1 SGHAT and CDR2 FQNNGV.

This clonotype was counted a few times. The gene calls are TRBV28 and TRBJ2-4; possibly TRBD1 for D (5 bases). The CDR3 loop spans 17 amino acids. Germline assignment: CDR1 MDHEN and CDR2 SYDVKM. V lost 2 bases and J lost 8, with 22 bases in between. The DNA of the CDR3 is TGTGCCAGCAGTTTAGCTGACGCAGGGCTCTATGGGGACATTCAGTACTTC. Protein: CASSLADAGLYGDIQYF.